Included here is one TCR beta chain sequence, with context. The data were taken from a study of blood T cell repertoires in COVID-19. Study at large: The study drew acute and convalescent COVID-19 samples from the United States, Italy and Spain. The analysed material was cDNA or gDNA that came from T cells, B-cell-depleted T cells, or PBMCs.

CDR3 size: 17 residues. The germline V gene has CDR1 MGHRA and CDR2 YSYEKL. Trimming took off 0 bases at V and 0 bases at J, with 12 bases between the two ends. Measured with immunoSEQ multiplex PCR; TCRdb has only the in-frame clones, and not every one. Of some 28,000 clones listed, around nine tenths were seen once; the top ten hold about a tenth. The material sequenced was peripheral blood. J is TRBJ2-1 and V is TRBV4-1; no clear D. This receptor was identified in a human donor in a cohort sampled during active COVID-19. CDR3 protein: CASSQDNAVSSYNEQFF. The CDR3 DNA reads as TGCGCCAGCAGCCAAGATAATGCGGTCAGCTCCTACAATGAGCAGTTCTTC.